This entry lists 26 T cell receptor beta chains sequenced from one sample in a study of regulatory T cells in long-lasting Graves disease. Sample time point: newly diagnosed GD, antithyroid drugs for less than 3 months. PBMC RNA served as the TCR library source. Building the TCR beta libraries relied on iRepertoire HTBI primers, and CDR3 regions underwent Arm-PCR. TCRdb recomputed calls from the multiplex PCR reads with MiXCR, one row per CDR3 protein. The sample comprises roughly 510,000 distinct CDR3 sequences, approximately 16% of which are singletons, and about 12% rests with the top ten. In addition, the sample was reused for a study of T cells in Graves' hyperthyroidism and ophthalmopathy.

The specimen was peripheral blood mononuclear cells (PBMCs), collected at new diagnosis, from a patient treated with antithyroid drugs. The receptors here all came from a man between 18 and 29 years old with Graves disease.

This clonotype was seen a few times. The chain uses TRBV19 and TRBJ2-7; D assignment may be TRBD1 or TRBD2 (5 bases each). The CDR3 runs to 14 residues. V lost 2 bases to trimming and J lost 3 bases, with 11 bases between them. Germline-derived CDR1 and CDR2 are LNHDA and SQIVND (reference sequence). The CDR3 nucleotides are TGTGCCAGTAGTATAAGGGACGGACACTACGAGCAGTACTTC. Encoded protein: CASSIRDGHYEQYF.

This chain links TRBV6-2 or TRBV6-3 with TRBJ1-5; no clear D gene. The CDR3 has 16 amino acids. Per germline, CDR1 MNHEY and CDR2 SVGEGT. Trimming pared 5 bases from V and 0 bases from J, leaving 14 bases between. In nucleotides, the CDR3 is TGTGCCAGCAGTACCCCTACGGTGGTTAGCAATCAGCCCCAGCATTTT. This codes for CASSTPTVVSNQPQHF.

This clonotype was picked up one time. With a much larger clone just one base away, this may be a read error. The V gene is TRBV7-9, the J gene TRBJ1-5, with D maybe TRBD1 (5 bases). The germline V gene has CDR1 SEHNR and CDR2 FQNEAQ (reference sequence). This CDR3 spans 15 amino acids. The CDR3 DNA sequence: TGTGCCGGCAGTGAACAGCAGGGTATCAATCAGCCCCAGCATTTT. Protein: CAGSEQQGINQPQHF.

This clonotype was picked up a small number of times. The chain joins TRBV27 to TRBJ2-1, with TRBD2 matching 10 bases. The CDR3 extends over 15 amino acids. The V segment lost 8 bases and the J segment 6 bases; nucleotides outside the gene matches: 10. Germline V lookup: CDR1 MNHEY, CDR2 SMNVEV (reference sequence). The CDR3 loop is CASGSVLAGVNEQFF. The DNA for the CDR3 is TGTGCCAGCGGATCGGTTCTAGCGGGAGTCAATGAGCAGTTCTTC.

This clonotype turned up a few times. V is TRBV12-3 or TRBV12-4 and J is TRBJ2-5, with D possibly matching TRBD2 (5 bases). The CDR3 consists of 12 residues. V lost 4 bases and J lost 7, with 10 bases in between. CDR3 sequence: CASSSSRGTQYF. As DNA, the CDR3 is TGTGCCAGCAGTTCTAGTCGGGGGACCCAGTACTTC.

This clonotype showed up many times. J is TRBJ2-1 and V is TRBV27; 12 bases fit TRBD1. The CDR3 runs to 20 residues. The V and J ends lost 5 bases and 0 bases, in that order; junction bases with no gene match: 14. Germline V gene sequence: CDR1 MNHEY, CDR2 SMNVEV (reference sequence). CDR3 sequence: CASSTRDRGQPWSSYNEQFF. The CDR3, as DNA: TGTGCCAGCAGTACTCGGGACAGGGGGCAACCTTGGAGCTCCTACAATGAGCAGTTCTTC.

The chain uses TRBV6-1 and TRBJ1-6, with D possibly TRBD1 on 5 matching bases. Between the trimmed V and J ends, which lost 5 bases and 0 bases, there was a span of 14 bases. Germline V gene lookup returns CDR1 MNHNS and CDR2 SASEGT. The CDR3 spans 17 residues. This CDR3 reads CASSIQTASSYNSPLHF. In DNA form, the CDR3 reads TGTGCCAGCAGTATTCAGACAGCGAGCTCCTATAATTCACCCCTCCACTTT.

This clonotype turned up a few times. CDR3 region: CSARDGNTYEQYF. The CDR3 DNA reads as TGCAGTGCTAGAGATGGGAATACCTACGAGCAGTACTTC. V and J are TRBV20-1 and TRBJ2-7; no reliable D call. Germline CDR1 reads DFQATT; CDR2 reads SNEGSKA (reference sequence). This CDR3 has 13 residues. The V gene lost 0 bases and the J gene lost 2 bases, with 8 bases spanning the gap.

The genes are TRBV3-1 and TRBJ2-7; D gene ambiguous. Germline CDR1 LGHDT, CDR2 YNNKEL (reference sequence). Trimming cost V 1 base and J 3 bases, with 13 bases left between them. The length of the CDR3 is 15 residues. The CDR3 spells CASSQGEAPNYEQYF. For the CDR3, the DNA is TGTGCCAGCAGCCAAGGAGAGGCCCCCAACTACGAGCAGTACTTC.

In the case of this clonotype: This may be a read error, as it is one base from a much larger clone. The CDR3 spells CASSHAIKMSNYGYTF. CDR3 nucleotides: TGTGCCAGCAGTCACGCCATAAAGATGTCTAACTATGGCTACACCTTC. The rearrangement joins TRBV28 to TRBJ1-2; D unclear. Deletions cut 5 bases from V and 0 bases from J, with 16 bases between. Per the germline V gene, CDR1 is MDHEN and CDR2 is SYDVKM. The CDR3 runs to 16 residues.

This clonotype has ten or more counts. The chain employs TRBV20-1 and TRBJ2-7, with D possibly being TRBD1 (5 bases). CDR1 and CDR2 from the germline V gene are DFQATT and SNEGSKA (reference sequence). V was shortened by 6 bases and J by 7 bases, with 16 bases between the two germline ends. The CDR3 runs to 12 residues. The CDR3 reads CSANQGRREQYF. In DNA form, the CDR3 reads TGCAGTGCAAATCAGGGTAGGCGGGAGCAGTACTTC.

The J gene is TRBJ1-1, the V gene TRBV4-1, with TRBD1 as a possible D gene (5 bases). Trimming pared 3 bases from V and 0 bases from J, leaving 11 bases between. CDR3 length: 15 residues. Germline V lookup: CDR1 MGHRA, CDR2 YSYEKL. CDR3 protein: CASSHAGVMNTEAFF. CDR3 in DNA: TGCGCCAGCAGCCATGCGGGGGTGATGAACACTGAAGCTTTCTTT.

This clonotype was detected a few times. The CDR3 region is CASSEGGAYGYTF. The CDR3 DNA is TGTGCCAGCAGCGAAGGGGGCGCTTATGGCTACACCTTC. This rearrangement joins TRBV9 to TRBJ1-2; 7 positions agree with TRBD1. Trimming took 3 bases from V and 5 from J; bases not matched to a gene: 4. The CDR3 sequence is 13 residues long. Per the germline V gene, CDR1 is SGDLS and CDR2 is YYNGEE.

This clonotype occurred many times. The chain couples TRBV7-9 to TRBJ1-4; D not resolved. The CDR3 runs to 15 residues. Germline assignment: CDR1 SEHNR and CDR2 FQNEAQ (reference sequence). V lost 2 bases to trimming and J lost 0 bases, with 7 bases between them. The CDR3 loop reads CASSLQGATNEKLFF. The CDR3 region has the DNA TGTGCCAGCAGCTTACAAGGTGCAACTAATGAAAAACTGTTTTTT.

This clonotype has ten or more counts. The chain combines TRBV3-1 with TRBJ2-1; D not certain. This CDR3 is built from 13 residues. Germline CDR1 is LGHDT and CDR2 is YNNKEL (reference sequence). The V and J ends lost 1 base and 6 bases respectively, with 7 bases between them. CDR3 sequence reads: CASSQVSANEQFF. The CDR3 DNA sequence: TGTGCCAGCAGCCAAGTTAGTGCCAATGAGCAGTTCTTC.

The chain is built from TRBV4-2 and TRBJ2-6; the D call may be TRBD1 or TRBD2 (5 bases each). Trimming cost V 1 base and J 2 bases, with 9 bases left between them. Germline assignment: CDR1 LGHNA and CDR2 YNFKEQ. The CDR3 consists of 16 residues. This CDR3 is CASSQVGDAGANVLTF. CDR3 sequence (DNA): TGTGCCAGCAGCCAAGTAGGGGACGCTGGGGCCAACGTCCTGACTTTC.

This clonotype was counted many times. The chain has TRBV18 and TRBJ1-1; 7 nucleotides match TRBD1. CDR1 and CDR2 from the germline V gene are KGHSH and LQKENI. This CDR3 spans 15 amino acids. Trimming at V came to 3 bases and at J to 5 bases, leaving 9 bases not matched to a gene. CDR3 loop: CASSPGTGERTEAFF. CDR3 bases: TGTGCCAGCTCACCGGGTACAGGGGAAAGGACTGAAGCTTTCTTT.

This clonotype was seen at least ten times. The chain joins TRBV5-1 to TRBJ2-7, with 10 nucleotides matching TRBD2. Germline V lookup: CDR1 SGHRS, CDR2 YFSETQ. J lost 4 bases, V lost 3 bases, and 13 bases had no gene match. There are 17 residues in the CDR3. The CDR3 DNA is TGCGCCAGCAGCTCTGGACTAGCGGCAAACGATTGGTACGAGCAGTACTTC. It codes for CASSSGLAANDWYEQYF.

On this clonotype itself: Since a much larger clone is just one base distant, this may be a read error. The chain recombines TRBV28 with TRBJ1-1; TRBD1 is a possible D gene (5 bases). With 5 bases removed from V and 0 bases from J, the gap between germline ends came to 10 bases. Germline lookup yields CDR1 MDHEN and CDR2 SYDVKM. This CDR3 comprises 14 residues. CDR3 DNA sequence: TGTGCCAGCAGTCAGACAGCCTTGAACACTGAAGCTTTCTTT. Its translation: CASSQTALNTEAFF. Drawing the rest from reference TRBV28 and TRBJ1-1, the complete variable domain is DVKVTQSSRYLVKRTGEKVFLECVQDMDHENMFWYRQDPGLGLRLIYFSYDVKMKEKGDIPEGYSVSREKKERFSLILESASTNQTSMYLCASSQTALNTEAFFGQGTRLTVV.

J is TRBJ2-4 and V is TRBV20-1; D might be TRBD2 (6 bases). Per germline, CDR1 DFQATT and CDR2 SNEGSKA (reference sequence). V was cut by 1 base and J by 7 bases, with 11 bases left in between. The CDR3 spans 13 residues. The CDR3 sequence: CSARGPGVNIQYF. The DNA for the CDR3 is TGCAGTGCTAGAGGACCGGGAGTGAACATTCAGTACTTC.

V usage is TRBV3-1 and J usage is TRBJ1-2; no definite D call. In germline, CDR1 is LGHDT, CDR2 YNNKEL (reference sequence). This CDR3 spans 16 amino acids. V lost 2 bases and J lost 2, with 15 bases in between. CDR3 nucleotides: TGTGCCAGCAGCCAATCGGAAGGCAGGATAAACTATGGCTACACCTTC. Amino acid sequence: CASSQSEGRINYGYTF.

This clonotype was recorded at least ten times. CDR3 loop: CASRAGTGGRSSYEQYF. In DNA form, the CDR3 reads TGTGCCAGCAGGGCGGGGACAGGGGGCCGTAGCTCCTACGAGCAGTACTTC. The J gene is TRBJ2-7, the V gene TRBV28, with 12 nucleotides matching TRBD1. The CDR3 is 17 amino acids. The ends lost 6 bases at V and 0 bases at J; junction bases unmatched: 9. Germline V gene data show CDR1 as MDHEN and CDR2 as SYDVKM.

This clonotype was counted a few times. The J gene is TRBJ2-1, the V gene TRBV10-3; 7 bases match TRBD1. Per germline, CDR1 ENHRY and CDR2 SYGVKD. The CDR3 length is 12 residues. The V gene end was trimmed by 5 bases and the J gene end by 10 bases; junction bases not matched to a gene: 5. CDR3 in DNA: TGTGCCATCAGTTTAGGGGGCGACGAGCAGTTCTTC. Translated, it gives CAISLGGDEQFF.

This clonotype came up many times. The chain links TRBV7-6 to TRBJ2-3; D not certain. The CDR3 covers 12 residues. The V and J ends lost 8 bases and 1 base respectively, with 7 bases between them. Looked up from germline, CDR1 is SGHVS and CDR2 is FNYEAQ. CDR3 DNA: TGTGCCAGCCGGGCAGGCACAGATACGCAGTATTTT. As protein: CASRAGTDTQYF.

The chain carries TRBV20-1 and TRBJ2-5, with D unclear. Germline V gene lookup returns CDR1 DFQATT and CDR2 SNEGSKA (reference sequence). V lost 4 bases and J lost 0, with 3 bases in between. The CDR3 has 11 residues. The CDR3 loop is CSATHQETQYF. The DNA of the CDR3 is TGCAGTGCTACACACCAAGAGACCCAGTACTTC.

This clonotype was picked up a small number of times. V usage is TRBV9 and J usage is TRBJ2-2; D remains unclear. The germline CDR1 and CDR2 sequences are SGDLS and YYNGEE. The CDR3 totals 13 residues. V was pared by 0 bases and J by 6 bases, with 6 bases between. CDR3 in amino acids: CASSVDQAGELFF. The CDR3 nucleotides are TGTGCCAGCAGCGTAGATCAAGCCGGGGAGCTGTTTTTT.